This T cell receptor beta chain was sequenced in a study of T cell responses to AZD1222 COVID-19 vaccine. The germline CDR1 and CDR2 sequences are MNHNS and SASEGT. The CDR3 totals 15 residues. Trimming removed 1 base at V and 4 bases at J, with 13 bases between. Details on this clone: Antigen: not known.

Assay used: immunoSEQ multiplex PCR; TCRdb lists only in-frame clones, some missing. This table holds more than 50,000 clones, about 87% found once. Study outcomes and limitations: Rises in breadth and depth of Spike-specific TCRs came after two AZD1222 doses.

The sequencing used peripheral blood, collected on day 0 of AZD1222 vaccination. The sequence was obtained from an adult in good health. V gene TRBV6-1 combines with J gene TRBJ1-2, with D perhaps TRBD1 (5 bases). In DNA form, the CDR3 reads TGTGCCAGCAGTGAAGGCCAGGGAGTATCCTATGGCTACACCTTC. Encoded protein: CASSEGQGVSYGYTF.